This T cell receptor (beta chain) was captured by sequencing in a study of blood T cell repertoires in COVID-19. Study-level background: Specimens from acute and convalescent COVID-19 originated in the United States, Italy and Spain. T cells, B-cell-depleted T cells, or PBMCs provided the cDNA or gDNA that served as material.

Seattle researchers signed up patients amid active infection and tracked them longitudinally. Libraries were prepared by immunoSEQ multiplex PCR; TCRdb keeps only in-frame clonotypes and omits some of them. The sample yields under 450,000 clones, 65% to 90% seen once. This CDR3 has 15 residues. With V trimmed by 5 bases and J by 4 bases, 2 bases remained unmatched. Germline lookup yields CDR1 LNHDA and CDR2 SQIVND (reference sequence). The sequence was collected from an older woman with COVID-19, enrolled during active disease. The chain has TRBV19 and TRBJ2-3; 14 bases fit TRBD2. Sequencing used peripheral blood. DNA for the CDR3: TGTGCCAGTAGTTCGGGACTAGCGGGGGCAGATACGCAGTATTTT. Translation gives CASSSGLAGADTQYF.